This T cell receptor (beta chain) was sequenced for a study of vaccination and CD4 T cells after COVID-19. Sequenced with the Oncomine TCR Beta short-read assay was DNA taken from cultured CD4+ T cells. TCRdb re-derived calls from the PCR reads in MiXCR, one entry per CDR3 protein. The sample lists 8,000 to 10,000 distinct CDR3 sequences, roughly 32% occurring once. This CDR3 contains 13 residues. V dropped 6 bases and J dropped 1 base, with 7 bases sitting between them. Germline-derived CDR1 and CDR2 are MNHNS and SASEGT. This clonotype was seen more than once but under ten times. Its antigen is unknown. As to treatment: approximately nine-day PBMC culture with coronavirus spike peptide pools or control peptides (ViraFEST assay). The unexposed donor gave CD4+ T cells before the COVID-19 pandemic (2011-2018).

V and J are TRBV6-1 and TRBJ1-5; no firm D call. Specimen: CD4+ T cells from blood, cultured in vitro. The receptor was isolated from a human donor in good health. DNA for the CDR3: TGTGCCAGCAGCCTCGCAAGCAATCAGCCCCAGCATTTT. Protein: CASSLASNQPQHF.